This TCR beta chain originates from a study of blood T cell repertoires in COVID-19. Study-level information: Among Cohort 3 donors, those recovered had two negative PCRs, clearance, or symptom resolution.

Assay used: immunoSEQ multiplex PCR; TCRdb lists only in-frame clones, some missing. Found here are about 170,000 clones, roughly 78% of them singletons; the top ten hold around a fifth. Adults between roughly 18 and 95 years of age took part from under 30 US areas. Categorization into cohorts depended on clinical history that participants reported. This receptor was taken from a woman aged 70-85 years in a cohort exposed to, infected with or recovered from COVID-19 (not recorded which). Sequenced sample: PBMCs or T cells enriched from blood (not recorded which).

CDR3 sequence: CASSWMAGGIGETQYF. In DNA form, the CDR3 reads TGTGCCAGCTCATGGATGGCAGGGGGTATCGGGGAGACCCAGTACTTC. This rearrangement joins TRBV18 to TRBJ2-5; TRBD1 matches at 7 bases. J gave up 5 bases and V 5 bases, and 14 bases lay outside the gene matches. This CDR3 has 16 amino acids. Looked up from germline, CDR1 is KGHSH and CDR2 is LQKENI.